The 29 T cell receptor beta chains below were found in one sample sequenced in a study of glioma-infiltrating T cells. The iRepertoire nested amplicon-rescue multiplex PCR amplified TCR alpha and beta CDR3s from RNA. TCRdb re-called the multiplex PCR reads through MiXCR, storing one row per CDR3 protein. The sample includes under 150,000 distinct CDR3 sequences, about two fifths seen only once; the top ten take about 18%. Sample: glioma tissue, nonneoplastic brain tissue, or PBMCs (not recorded which). The receptors were gathered from a human donor with low-grade glioma or glioblastoma, undergoing nonglioma brain surgery, or in good health (not recorded which).

The rearrangement uses TRBV24-1 and TRBJ2-3; D possibly corresponds to TRBD2 (6 bases). V lost 7 bases and J lost 0, with 7 bases in between. The CDR3 covers 13 residues. The germline CDR1 and CDR2 sequences are KGHDR and SFDVKD. The CDR3 is CATRGLSTDTQYF. The CDR3 DNA sequence: TGTGCCACCAGGGGACTGAGCACAGATACGCAGTATTTT.

The chain has TRBV28 and TRBJ2-7; a weak D match, TRBD1 (5 bases). Germline values: CDR1 MDHEN, CDR2 SYDVKM. V lost 2 bases, J lost 2 bases, and 7 bases lay in between. The CDR3 runs 13 residues. The DNA for the CDR3 is TGTGCCAGCAGTTTACCACAGGCCTACGAGCAGTACTTC. Translating it yields CASSLPQAYEQYF.

This clonotype occurred a few times. A junction boundary mismatches the germline segment, possibly from a read error. The CDR3, as DNA: TGTGCCCGCAGCTCTGGGGAGACCCAGTACTTC. It encodes CARSSGETQYF. The chain uses TRBV7-2 and TRBJ2-5; no definite D call. The CDR3 runs 11 residues. The V gene's germline CDR1 is SGHTA and CDR2 FQGNSA.

This clonotype showed up just a few times. The V call is TRBV6-2 or TRBV6-3, the J call TRBJ2-1, with TRBD2 as a possible D gene (6 bases). The CDR3 extends over 15 amino acids. The germline V gene has CDR1 MNHEY and CDR2 SVGEGT. Trimming took 4 bases from V and 4 from J, leaving 14 bases between them. The CDR3 loop reads CASSSPGSGYNEQFF. The CDR3 DNA is TGTGCCAGCAGTTCCCCCGGGAGTGGGTACAATGAGCAGTTCTTC.

This clonotype has more than one count but fewer than ten. V usage is TRBV6-1 and J usage is TRBJ2-2; TRBD1 aligns across 8 bases. The CDR3 length is 15 residues. The germline V gene has CDR1 MNHNS and CDR2 SASEGT. With 6 bases clipped from V and 5 bases from J, the junction kept 8 bases outside the gene matches. In DNA form, the CDR3 reads TGTGCCAGCAGGTCCGGGACAGGTGGTACCGGGGAGCTGTTTTTT. Its protein is CASRSGTGGTGELFF.

There are a few counts of this clonotype. V is TRBV7-2 and J is TRBJ1-1, with D unresolved. Germline V gene data show CDR1 as SGHTA and CDR2 as FQGNSA. V lost 3 bases and J 4 bases, leaving 15 bases between the germline ends. CDR3 size: 15 residues. The DNA of the CDR3 is TGTGCCAGCAGCTTCGGACCCATAGAACTCACTGAAGCTTTCTTT. Amino acid sequence: CASSFGPIELTEAFF.

The rearrangement joins TRBV6-2 or TRBV6-3 to TRBJ1-3; unclear D gene. CDR3 length: 14 residues. Trimming removed 5 bases at V and 0 bases at J, with 8 bases between. The V gene's germline CDR1 is MNHEY and CDR2 SVGEGT. The CDR3 region is CASSTRDSGNTIYF. CDR3 in DNA: TGTGCCAGCAGTACAAGGGACTCTGGAAACACCATATATTTT.

This clonotype was recorded only once. The DNA of the CDR3 is TGTGCCAGCAGTGGTTCTAGCGGGAGGACCTCCTACGAGCAGTACTTC. It specifies CASSGSSGRTSYEQYF. This chain links TRBV2 with TRBJ2-7, with 11 bases that match TRBD2. The CDR3 is 16 amino acids. J lost 0 bases, V lost 4 bases, and 5 bases had no gene match. Germline lookup yields CDR1 SNHLY and CDR2 FYNNEI.

The genes are TRBV20-1 and TRBJ1-6, with 9 bases aligning to TRBD1. The CDR3 spans 14 residues. The germline V gene has CDR1 DFQATT and CDR2 SNEGSKA (reference sequence). V lost 2 bases, J lost 7 bases, and 3 bases stayed unmatched. The chain's CDR3 is CSARTGTGNSPLHF. CDR3 nucleotides: TGCAGTGCTAGAACCGGGACAGGGAATTCACCCCTCCACTTT.

There are many counts of this clonotype. This chain uses TRBV20-1 with TRBJ1-5; TRBD1 matches 9 bases. J was trimmed by 3 bases and V by 4 bases; bases with no gene match: 7. The CDR3 is made up of 15 amino acids. The V gene's germline CDR1 is DFQATT and CDR2 SNEGSKA (reference sequence). CDR3 region: CSAIPGTGNNQPQHF. DNA for the CDR3: TGCAGTGCTATCCCCGGGACAGGGAACAATCAGCCCCAGCATTTT.

This clonotype was observed many times. The chain recombines TRBV20-1 with TRBJ1-3, with D hard to call. V was shortened by 5 bases and J by 4 bases, with 9 bases between the two germline ends. The CDR3 extends over 12 amino acids. Germline values: CDR1 DFQATT, CDR2 SNEGSKA (reference sequence). Here the CDR3 DNA reads TGCAGTGCTGAGGAGCAGGGAAACACCATATATTTT. It specifies CSAEEQGNTIYF.

The chain carries TRBV6-2 or TRBV6-3 and TRBJ2-1, with TRBD2 identical over 7 bases. Trimming removed 10 bases from V and 3 bases from J; junction bases left unmatched: 3. This CDR3 is built from 12 residues. Per the germline V gene, CDR1 is MNHEY and CDR2 is SVGEGT. The CDR3 DNA reads TGTGCCATCAGGGACTACTACAATGAGCAGTTCTTC. Residues: CAIRDYYNEQFF.

This clonotype occurred many times. The chain recombines TRBV2 with TRBJ2-3; unclear D gene. V lost 5 bases and J lost 2, with 14 bases in between. The CDR3 has 15 residues. CDR1 and CDR2 (germline): SNHLY, FYNNEI. This chain's CDR3 is CASSLGPESTDTQYF. DNA of the CDR3: TGTGCCAGCAGTCTAGGACCTGAGTCCACAGATACGCAGTATTTT.

This clonotype was found a few times. The V and J genes are TRBV12-3 or TRBV12-4 and TRBJ1-1, with unresolved D. The V and J ends lost 2 bases and 8 bases respectively, with 9 bases between them. The CDR3 runs to 12 residues. As DNA, the CDR3 is TGTGCCAGCAGTTTACTCGGCTCCGAAGCTTTCTTT. This gives the protein CASSLLGSEAFF.

This clonotype was counted a single time. Since the CDR3 does not end with the conserved phenylalanine or tryptophan, this likely comes from a read error. V gene TRBV7-3 combines with J gene TRBJ1-1, with D unclear. The germline V gene encodes CDR1 SGHTA and CDR2 FQGTGA. This CDR3 has 13 residues. The V and J ends lost 2 bases and 2 bases respectively, with 6 bases between them. In DNA form, the CDR3 reads TGTGCCAGCAGCTTACAGCCAAACACTGAAGCTTTCTCT. Its protein product is CASSLQPNTEAFS.

This clonotype is a singleton in its sample. The chain has TRBV19 and TRBJ2-2; 9 nucleotides line up with TRBD2. V lost 4 bases to trimming and J lost 4 bases; unmatched junction nucleotides: 4. This CDR3 has 15 amino acids. Germline V gene sequence: CDR1 LNHDA, CDR2 SQIVND (reference sequence). This CDR3 reads CASSRLADSTGELFF. DNA of the CDR3: TGTGCCAGTAGTAGACTAGCGGACTCCACCGGGGAGCTGTTTTTT.

The chain couples TRBV20-1 to TRBJ2-7, with 7 bases identical to TRBD2. This CDR3 has 17 residues. Germline CDR1 reads DFQATT; CDR2 reads SNEGSKA (reference sequence). The CDR3 region is CSLRGHTGPSGSYEQYF. The CDR3 region has the DNA TGCTCCCTTCGCGGACACACAGGCCCTAGCGGCTCCTACGAGCAGTACTTC.

This clonotype occurred a few times. This rearrangement joins TRBV6-6 to TRBJ1-1; possible D gene TRBD1, 5 bases. The germline CDR1 and CDR2 sequences are MNHNY and SVGAGI (reference sequence). The CDR3 totals 14 residues. Trimming left V 0 bases short and J 4 bases short, with 9 bases between. CDR3 sequence reads: CASSYSTVRTEAFF. Written as DNA, the CDR3 is TGTGCCAGCAGTTACTCGACAGTTCGCACTGAAGCTTTCTTT.

The V and J genes are TRBV20-1 and TRBJ2-1; 9 bases agree with TRBD1. In germline, CDR1 is DFQATT, CDR2 SNEGSKA (reference sequence). V lost 6 bases, J lost 10 bases, and 13 bases stayed unmatched. CDR3 size: 14 residues. The CDR3 region is CSAPRTGVGGEQFF. The DNA of the CDR3 is TGCAGTGCGCCTAGGACAGGGGTGGGGGGGGAGCAGTTCTTC.

This chain uses TRBV20-1 with TRBJ2-7, with D unclear. The CDR3 contains 13 residues. From germline, CDR1 is DFQATT and CDR2 SNEGSKA (reference sequence). The V and J ends lost 0 bases and 6 bases respectively, with 12 bases between them. The CDR3 spells CSARDDPLGEQYF. CDR3 DNA sequence: TGCAGTGCTAGAGATGACCCCTTGGGCGAGCAGTACTTC.

The chain has TRBV6-2 or TRBV6-3 and TRBJ1-2; tentatively, D is TRBD1 (5 bases). This CDR3 contains 13 residues. Trimming shortened V by 7 bases and J by 4 bases, and 13 bases separated the two germline ends. Germline CDR1 is MNHEY and CDR2 is SVGEGT. The CDR3 region is CASTPRDGYGYTF. In nucleotides, the CDR3 is TGTGCCAGCACTCCCAGGGACGGCTATGGCTACACCTTC.

This chain connects TRBV20-1 to TRBJ2-1, with 12 positions matching TRBD2. Per the germline V gene, CDR1 is DFQATT and CDR2 is SNEGSKA (reference sequence). CDR3 length: 14 residues. The DNA of the CDR3 is TGCAGCTTATCTAGCGGGGGGGATTTCAATGAGCAGTTCTTC. Encoded protein: CSLSSGGDFNEQFF.

The V and J genes are TRBV7-2 and TRBJ2-2; D is tentatively TRBD1 or TRBD2 (5 bases each). Germline V gives CDR1 SGHTA, CDR2 FQGNSA. The CDR3 extends over 14 amino acids. The ends were cut back, 3 bases at V and 6 bases at J, with 11 bases in the middle. CDR3 protein: CASSFDRGAGELFF. The DNA for the CDR3 is TGTGCCAGCAGCTTCGATAGGGGAGCCGGGGAGCTGTTTTTT.

This clonotype was observed many times. J is TRBJ2-7 and V is TRBV6-1; D might be TRBD1 (7 bases). Germline V gene data show CDR1 as MNHNS and CDR2 as SASEGT. This CDR3 is 11 amino acids long. V lost 8 bases to trimming and J lost 8 bases, with 13 bases between them. CDR3 sequence: CASFQGGKQYF. In nucleotides, the CDR3 is TGTGCCAGCTTTCAGGGGGGTAAGCAGTACTTC.

The rearrangement links TRBV15 to TRBJ2-7, with D hard to call. Germline V gene lookup returns CDR1 LNHNV and CDR2 YYDKDF (reference sequence). The V end lost 5 bases, the J end lost 7 bases, and 12 bases lay between the germline ends. This CDR3 has 12 residues. The chain's CDR3 is CATSRGEAEQYF. CDR3 nucleotide sequence: TGTGCCACCAGCCGTGGAGAGGCAGAGCAGTACTTC.

CDR3 sequence: CATAGSTEAFF. For the CDR3, the DNA is TGTGCCACAGCAGGGTCCACTGAAGCTTTCTTT. The chain carries TRBV28 and TRBJ1-1; weak D call: TRBD1 (5 bases). CDR1 MDHEN and CDR2 SYDVKM come from the germline V gene. The CDR3 spans 11 residues. Trimming shortened V by 10 bases and J by 4 bases, and 10 bases separated the two germline ends.

The chain carries TRBV6-1 and TRBJ1-2, with D tentatively TRBD1 (6 bases). Trimming left V 6 bases short and J 6 bases short, with 20 bases between. CDR3 length equals 15 residues. The V gene's germline CDR1 is MNHNS and CDR2 SASEGT. CDR3 nucleotides: TGTGCCAGCAGCCCCAGGACAGCGTCTTTCAATGGCTACACCTTC. Translating gives CASSPRTASFNGYTF.

The genes are TRBV3-1 and TRBJ1-5; D gene unclear. The CDR3 has 13 residues. Trimming took off 0 bases at V and 4 bases at J, with 4 bases between the two ends. Germline values: CDR1 LGHDT, CDR2 YNNKEL (reference sequence). This chain's CDR3 is CASSQERNQPQHF. DNA of the CDR3: TGTGCCAGCAGCCAAGAACGAAATCAGCCCCAGCATTTT.

As concerns this clonotype: A read error may be the cause here, since a much bigger clone is one base away. The V gene is TRBV6-2 or TRBV6-3, the J gene TRBJ1-1, with D hard to call. Germline CDR1 reads MNHEY; CDR2 reads SVGEGT. The V end lost 5 bases, the J end lost 8 bases, and 15 bases lay between the germline ends. The CDR3 extends over 13 amino acids. CDR3 in DNA: TGTGCCAGCAGTCACAGACGGGGTGGCGAAGCTTTCTTT. As protein: CASSHRRGGEAFF.